The 4 T cell receptor beta chains in this list originate from one sample, sequenced in a study of blood T cells in healthy people across ages. PCR was performed a second time for roughly 7 to 11 cycles using a sample-barcoded 5' primer and a J-beta primer mix. TCRdb re-analysed the 5' RACE reads in MiXCR, keeping a single row per CDR3 protein. This table holds more than 650,000 distinct CDR3 sequences, approximately 24% found once. These data also featured in a second study, about T cells of mothers and their children.

Sample: blood. All receptors derive from a boy under 18 in good health.

In this sample, this clonotype turned up a few times. The rearrangement joins TRBV5-6 to TRBJ2-5, with a tentative D call TRBD2 (6 bases). CDR3 length: 14 amino acids. CDR1 SGHDT and CDR2 YYEEEE come from the germline V gene. The V and J ends lost 4 bases and 2 bases respectively, with 12 bases between them. CDR3 coding DNA: TGTGCCAGCAGCCACGGGGCGGGGCAAGAGACCCAGTACTTC. It codes for CASSHGAGQETQYF.

V gene TRBV28 combines with J gene TRBJ1-2; no firm D call. CDR1 is MDHEN, CDR2 SYDVKM, per germline. Trimming cost V 2 bases and J 3 bases, with 7 bases left between them. CDR3 length equals 13 residues. CDR3 DNA sequence: TGTGCCAGCAGTTTAGACGCAGACTATGGCTACACCTTC. The encoded protein is CASSLDADYGYTF.

The chain employs TRBV20-1 and TRBJ2-3; D is unclear. Germline V CDR1 and CDR2: DFQATT, SNEGSKA (reference sequence). CDR3 length: 10 amino acids. Trimming stripped 8 bases from V and 4 bases from J, with 7 bases between. CDR3 sequence (DNA): TGCAGTCCTCAATCAGATACGCAGTATTTT. Its protein product is CSPQSDTQYF.

The chain carries TRBV20-1 and TRBJ2-5; no definite D call. The J call is in doubt because the DNA end fits TRBJ2-1 better. Germline-derived CDR1 and CDR2 are DFQATT and SNEGSKA (reference sequence). The CDR3 runs to 13 residues. Here the CDR3 DNA reads TGCAGTGCTAACCTTAGGTACGGCAATGAGCAGTTCTTC. The encoded protein is CSANLRYGNEQFF.